Given below is one TCR beta chain in context. The target antigen is unknown. These data originate in a study of cytomegalovirus exposure and HLA in healthy donors. Sequenced by immunoSEQ multiplex PCR; TCRdb stores in-frame clones only, minus some. The sample holds some 87,000 clones, 95% to 97% seen once. Findings and limits, study-wide: A list of more than 150 TCR beta chains associated with cytomegalovirus was given. In vitro data verified a few CMV-associated chains as specific for CMV antigens.

Germline values: CDR1 SGHVS, CDR2 FQNEAQ. The CDR3 sequence is 15 residues long. Trimming took off 3 bases at V and 8 bases at J, with 17 bases between the two ends. Sequences were obtained from PBMCs. The receptor was derived from a woman in her late teens or twenties in good health and CMV-seronegative. The gene calls are TRBV7-8 and TRBJ2-1; a possible D gene is TRBD2 (5 bases). CDR3 region: CASSLVRDLVYEQFF. CDR3 DNA: TGTGCCAGCAGCTTGGTACGGGATCTGGTATATGAGCAGTTCTTC.